This passage covers 21 T cell receptor beta chains from one sample sequenced in a study of blood T cell repertoires in COVID-19. Here immunoSEQ multiplex PCR was the method, and the copy in TCRdb shows in-frame clones only, minus some. This repertoire shows some 80,000 clones, approximately 85% found once; its top ten account for 9.6%. Sequenced sample: peripheral blood. All receptors derive from a man in his fifties or sixties with COVID-19, enrolled during active disease.

This clone is a singleton in its sample. The rearrangement joins TRBV2 to TRBJ2-5, with D possibly TRBD2 on 5 matching bases. Germline CDR1 is SNHLY and CDR2 is FYNNEI. The V and J ends lost 6 bases and 2 bases respectively, with 16 bases between them. The CDR3 has 15 residues. CDR3 region: CASRPSPGAQETQYF. The CDR3 nucleotides are TGTGCCAGCAGGCCTAGCCCCGGCGCACAAGAGACCCAGTACTTC.

V usage is TRBV10-3 and J usage is TRBJ2-7; TRBD1 agrees at 8 bases. Germline V lookup: CDR1 ENHRY, CDR2 SYGVKD. The CDR3 covers 14 residues. Trimming removed 7 bases from V and 3 bases from J; junction bases left unmatched: 8. The CDR3 DNA is TGTGCCATCAACCCCGGGACAGGTTACTACGAGCAGTACTTC. Translating it yields CAINPGTGYYEQYF.

The chain carries TRBV7-9 and TRBJ1-1, with TRBD1 matching over 7 bases. V lost 1 base and J lost 2; bases outside the gene matches: 1. The CDR3 consists of 14 residues. Germline V gives CDR1 SEHNR, CDR2 FQNEAQ (reference sequence). The CDR3 nucleotides read TGTGCCAGCAGCTTAGGACAGGGAAACACTGAAGCTTTCTTT. This translates into CASSLGQGNTEAFF.

In its sample, this clone was seen once. CDR3 protein: CASSQSGRGTNEQFF. The CDR3 nucleotides read TGTGCCAGCAGCCAATCAGGCCGGGGGACGAATGAGCAGTTCTTC. This sequence joins TRBV16 and TRBJ2-1, with D maybe TRBD2 (6 bases). Trimming took off 0 bases at V and 7 bases at J, with 13 bases between the two ends. From germline, CDR1 is KGHSY and CDR2 FQNENV. This CDR3 region has 15 residues.

This chain joins TRBV6-2 or TRBV6-3 and TRBJ2-1, with TRBD2 matching 10 bases. Germline V gene sequence: CDR1 MNHEY, CDR2 SVGEGT. The CDR3 has 20 residues. After removal of 2 bases from V and 3 bases from J, the junction contained 16 bases not matched to a gene. CDR3 residues: CASSYAYSGRLGKGYNEQFF. In DNA, the CDR3 is TGTGCCAGCAGTTACGCATATAGCGGGAGGTTGGGGAAGGGCTACAATGAGCAGTTCTTC.

This clone was observed a handful of times. The chain uses TRBV6-5 and TRBJ1-2, with 8 bases matching TRBD1. Germline V gives CDR1 MNHEY, CDR2 SVGAGI. The CDR3 consists of 13 residues. V lost 5 bases to trimming and J lost 7 bases; unmatched junction nucleotides: 6. CDR3 sequence reads: CASSIGQGGGYTF. The CDR3 DNA follows: TGTGCCAGCAGTATCGGACAGGGAGGTGGCTACACCTTC.

V is TRBV2 and J is TRBJ2-2; TRBD2 agrees at 7 bases. V shed 2 bases and J 6 bases; nucleotides not matched to a gene: 6. The CDR3 extends over 15 amino acids. Germline CDR1 is SNHLY and CDR2 is FYNNEI. CDR3 sequence reads: CASSETGGRAGELFF. The CDR3 nucleotides are TGTGCCAGCAGTGAAACGGGGGGAAGGGCCGGGGAGCTGTTTTTT.

V and J are TRBV30 and TRBJ2-2; D is unclear. V was shortened by 5 bases and J by 6 bases, with 13 bases between the two germline ends. This CDR3 is 13 amino acids long. Germline V gene data show CDR1 as GTSNPN and CDR2 as SVGIG (reference sequence). The chain's CDR3 is CAWDFGAAGELFF. The CDR3 nucleotides are TGTGCCTGGGATTTTGGAGCTGCCGGGGAGCTGTTTTTT.

This clone was seen only once. The chain recombines TRBV4-2 with TRBJ1-1, with D possibly being TRBD1 (5 bases). V was shortened by 1 base and J by 1 base, with 16 bases between the two germline ends. The CDR3 runs to 17 residues. Germline CDR1 and CDR2: LGHNA and YNFKEQ. CDR3 loop: CASSQAILDTRNTEAFF. The CDR3 DNA reads as TGTGCCAGCAGCCAAGCAATCCTGGACACCAGGAACACTGAAGCTTTCTTT.

This clone has only one observation. The chain uses TRBV5-6 and TRBJ1-4; 7 bases are shared with TRBD1. With 4 bases clipped from V and 2 bases from J, the junction kept 8 bases outside the gene matches. Germline values: CDR1 SGHDT, CDR2 YYEEEE. The CDR3 runs to 16 residues. The CDR3 loop is CASSIRGQPTNEKLFF. The CDR3, as DNA: TGTGCCAGCAGCATAAGGGGACAGCCTACTAATGAAAAACTGTTTTTT.

The rearrangement uses TRBV2 and TRBJ1-5; TRBD1 might be the D (5 bases). CDR3 size: 15 residues. The germline gives CDR1 SNHLY, CDR2 FYNNEI. Trimming removed 7 bases at V and 2 bases at J, with 15 bases between. The CDR3 loop is CASTRRGRGNQPQHF. As DNA, the CDR3 is TGTGCCAGCACCCGGAGGGGCAGGGGCAATCAGCCCCAGCATTTT.

The rearrangement links TRBV7-3 to TRBJ2-1; the match to TRBD2 covers 9 bases. In germline, CDR1 is SGHTA, CDR2 FQGTGA. The CDR3 has 18 residues. Losses at the gene ends were 1 base for V and 7 bases for J; bases not matched to a gene: 14. The CDR3 bases are TGTGCCAGCAGCTTAAATGTAGTGGCGGGAGGGCCGCAGAATGAGCAGTTCTTC. Protein sequence: CASSLNVVAGGPQNEQFF.

This rearrangement joins TRBV4-1 to TRBJ2-7; 12 bases map to TRBD1. In germline, CDR1 is MGHRA, CDR2 YSYEKL. With V trimmed by 1 base and J by 5 bases, 6 bases remained unmatched. This CDR3 region has 16 residues. In nucleotides, the CDR3 is TGCGCCAGCAGCCAAGCAATAGGGGACAGGGGGCACGAGCAGTACTTC. This gives the protein CASSQAIGDRGHEQYF.

The chain joins TRBV3-1 (or the pseudogene TRBV3-2) to TRBJ2-5, with 8 bases that match TRBD2. Per the germline V gene, CDR1 is LGHDT and CDR2 is YNNKEL (reference sequence). With 1 base clipped from V and 5 bases from J, the junction kept 6 bases outside the gene matches. This CDR3 is 15 amino acids long. The CDR3 loop reads CASSQAGAGVETQYF. CDR3 nucleotides: TGTGCCAGCAGCCAAGCGGGAGCGGGAGTGGAGACCCAGTACTTC.

This chain joins TRBV2 and TRBJ1-2, with TRBD1 identical over 7 bases. Germline V gives CDR1 SNHLY, CDR2 FYNNEI. V was pared by 7 bases and J by 2 bases, with 4 bases of the junction left unmatched. This CDR3 is 13 amino acids long. CDR3: CASKQTGNYGYTF. CDR3 sequence (DNA): TGTGCCAGCAAGCAGACAGGGAACTATGGCTACACCTTC.

J is TRBJ1-5 and V is TRBV6-5, with TRBD1 as a possible D gene (5 bases). With 2 bases removed from V and 6 bases from J, the gap between germline ends came to 8 bases. The CDR3 runs to 13 residues. Germline V gene sequence: CDR1 MNHEY, CDR2 SVGAGI. The CDR3 protein is CASSYTQGQPQHF. The CDR3 coding sequence is TGTGCCAGCAGTTACACCCAGGGTCAGCCCCAGCATTTT.

This chain joins TRBV19 and TRBJ2-3; TRBD2 agrees at 7 bases. V shed 8 bases and J 4 bases; nucleotides not matched to a gene: 6. The CDR3 extends over 13 amino acids. Germline CDR1 reads LNHDA; CDR2 reads SQIVND (reference sequence). The CDR3 reads CASLEREADTQYF. For the CDR3, the DNA is TGTGCCAGTTTAGAGCGGGAAGCAGATACGCAGTATTTT.

The chain links TRBV30 to TRBJ2-2; 8 bases agree with TRBD2. There are 15 residues in the CDR3. V trimming: 0 bases; J trimming: 7 bases; junction bases outside the gene matches: 7. Germline V gene lookup returns CDR1 GTSNPN and CDR2 SVGIG (reference sequence). The CDR3 DNA sequence: TGTGCCTGGAGTGTTGGCGGGAGGTCGGTCGGGGAGCTGTTTTTT. Its translation is CAWSVGGRSVGELFF.

The chain is built from TRBV7-9 and TRBJ2-5; no firm D call. CDR3 length: 12 residues. Trimming took 2 bases from V and 5 from J, leaving 6 bases between them. Germline CDR1 reads SEHNR; CDR2 reads FQNEAQ (reference sequence). The CDR3 region is CASSLLKETQYF. DNA of the CDR3: TGTGCCAGCAGCTTACTAAAGGAGACCCAGTACTTC.

The rearrangement uses TRBV2 and TRBJ1-5; D remains ambiguous. The CDR3 spans 17 residues. V shed 1 base and J shed 1 base, with 14 bases lying between them. Looked up from germline, CDR1 is SNHLY and CDR2 is FYNNEI. CDR3 region: CASSEVNSLISNQPQHF. The DNA of the CDR3 is TGTGCCAGCAGTGAAGTTAACAGTCTAATAAGCAATCAGCCCCAGCATTTT.

The gene calls are TRBV25-1 and TRBJ1-1; D is undetermined. There are 11 residues in the CDR3. Germline V gene sequence: CDR1 MGHDK, CDR2 SYGVNS. The germline V and J ends were trimmed by 6 bases and 4 bases, with 6 bases remaining between them. This CDR3 is CASRGVTEAFF. The DNA of the CDR3 is TGTGCCAGCAGAGGAGTCACTGAAGCTTTCTTT.